The 7 T cell receptor beta chains in this list originate from one sample, sequenced in a study of cytomegalovirus exposure and HLA in healthy donors. With 60 Vbeta and 13 Jbeta primers, the PCR was carried out. Assay: immunoSEQ multiplex PCR; the TCRdb copy retains only in-frame clones and omits some. The table has 130,000 or so clones, around three fifths seen once. Sequencing was carried out using PBMCs. The receptors come from a male donor in good health and CMV-seronegative.

This clone turned up a few times. The genes are TRBV28 and TRBJ2-1, with TRBD1 matching over 8 bases. CDR1 and CDR2 (germline): MDHEN, SYDVKM. V was pared by 5 bases and J by 2 bases, with 8 bases of the junction left unmatched. The CDR3 spans 16 residues. The chain's CDR3 is CASSKNPGQAYNEQFF. The CDR3 coding sequence is TGTGCCAGCAGTAAGAACCCGGGACAGGCCTACAATGAGCAGTTCTTC. The complete variable domain, with remaining parts taken from reference TRBV28 and TRBJ2-1, reads DVKVTQSSRYLVKRTGEKVFLECVQDMDHENMFWYRQDPGLGLRLIYFSYDVKMKEKGDIPEGYSVSREKKERFSLILESASTNQTSMYLCASSKNPGQAYNEQFFGPGTRLTVL.

This clone appeared a few times. This chain connects TRBV5-1 to TRBJ2-1; perhaps TRBD2 as D (6 bases). Trimming stripped 4 bases from V and 5 bases from J, with 13 bases between. This CDR3 has 14 residues. Germline CDR1 reads SGHRS; CDR2 reads YFSETQ. The CDR3 DNA is TGCGCCAGCAGCGTCGGCGGGGTCGACAATGAGCAGTTCTTC. Translation: CASSVGGVDNEQFF.

The chain joins TRBV19 to TRBJ1-4, with 9 bases aligning to TRBD1. CDR3 size: 15 residues. V lost 5 bases, J lost 7 bases, and 8 bases stayed unmatched. Germline values: CDR1 LNHDA, CDR2 SQIVND (reference sequence). CDR3 DNA sequence: TGTGCCAGTAGTGTCTCCGGGACAGGGTCTGAAAAACTGTTTTTT. Translation: CASSVSGTGSEKLFF.

This rearrangement joins TRBV7-2 to TRBJ1-5; a possible D gene is TRBD1 (5 bases). V was cut by 5 bases and J by 6 bases, with 8 bases left in between. CDR1 is SGHTA, CDR2 FQGNSA, per germline. The CDR3 runs to 12 residues. The CDR3 reads CASSQGIQPQHF. The CDR3 DNA reads as TGTGCCAGCAGCCAGGGAATTCAGCCCCAGCATTTT.

The chain uses TRBV5-1 and TRBJ1-3; maybe TRBD1 (5 bases). The length of the CDR3 is 16 residues. V dropped 4 bases and J dropped 0 bases, with 14 bases sitting between them. Looked up from germline, CDR1 is SGHRS and CDR2 is YFSETQ. The CDR3: CASSPGAGPSGNTIYF. The DNA for the CDR3 is TGCGCCAGCAGCCCTGGGGCCGGTCCCTCTGGAAACACCATATATTTT.

The rearrangement joins TRBV2 to TRBJ2-3; 7 nucleotides line up with TRBD1. Germline V gene lookup returns CDR1 SNHLY and CDR2 FYNNEI. After removal of 10 bases from V and 6 bases from J, the junction contained 7 bases not matched to a gene. This CDR3 is built from 12 residues. The chain's CDR3 is CAIGQEADTQYF. As DNA, the CDR3 is TGTGCCATCGGACAGGAAGCCGATACGCAGTATTTT.

The V and J genes are TRBV19 and TRBJ1-2; D remains unclear. This CDR3 spans 13 amino acids. Germline lookup yields CDR1 LNHDA and CDR2 SQIVND (reference sequence). The V gene lost 4 bases and the J gene lost 2 bases, with 8 bases spanning the gap. CDR3: CASSRASNYGYTF. The DNA of the CDR3 is TGTGCCAGTAGTAGGGCCTCCAACTATGGCTACACCTTC.